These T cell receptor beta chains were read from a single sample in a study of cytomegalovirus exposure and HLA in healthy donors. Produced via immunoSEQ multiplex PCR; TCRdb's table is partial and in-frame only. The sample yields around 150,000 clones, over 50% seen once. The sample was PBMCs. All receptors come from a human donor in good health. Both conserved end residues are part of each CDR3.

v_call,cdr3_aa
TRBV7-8,CASSSPGTGNHEQFF
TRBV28,CASSKLGDEQYF
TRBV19,CASSSRQITSNQPQHF
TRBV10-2,CASRPGTGGNQPQHF
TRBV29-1,CSVMAGTEYNEQFF
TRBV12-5,CASGSGDSTDTQYF
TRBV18,CASSPQGANSPLHF
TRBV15,CATSRDRGTSGGAQYF
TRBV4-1,CASSSYEAGGPADTQYF
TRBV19,CASSIVLRGKETQYF
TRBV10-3,CAISLTSGKAPSYEQYF
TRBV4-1,CASSQDSSGGRTDTQYF
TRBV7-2,CASSLGPSGTGETQYF
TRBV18,CASSPGLAGGPGATDTQYF
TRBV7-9,CASTGELHYGYTF
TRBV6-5,CASSFDRSSYNEQFF
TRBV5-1,CASSVRGRDRGYNEQFF
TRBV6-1,CASSETDLRALYF
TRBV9,CASSVEEGREQYF
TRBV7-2,CASSSTGTNEKLFF
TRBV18,CASSPLSSGRVGEQYF
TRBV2,CASSGLAGDTGELFF
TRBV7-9,CASSLRQGGSGNTTYF
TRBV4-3,CASSQAVGIGNTGELFF
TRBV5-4,CASSPGGTSGSNEQFF
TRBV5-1,CASSLSSGAGNEQFF
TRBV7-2,CASSSKLAGVNNEQFF
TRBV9,CASSLQGAGTTIYF
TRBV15,CATSSDRPSQPQHF
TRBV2,CASSVGGGNEQFF
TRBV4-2,CASSQSGLAGASTDTQYF
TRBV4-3,CASSQDLGQYGGYTF
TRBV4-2,CASSVPGTGWQFF
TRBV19,CASRKNRGGNEKLFF
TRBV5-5,CASSHTVTNYGYTF
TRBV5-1,CASSTGREGYEQYF
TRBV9,CASSGVAGILTDTQYF
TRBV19,CASSIGSSPGTQYF
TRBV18,CASSPGTSGRRTDTQYF
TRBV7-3,CASSRSRGPYNEQFF
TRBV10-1,CASSDPPGGEQYF
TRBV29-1,CSVAGGGRETQYF
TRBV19,CASSRDTDTQYF
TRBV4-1,CASSRDSNSGNTIYF
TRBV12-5,CASGPSSGGLQKLFF
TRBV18,CASSPRLTSGLNEQFF
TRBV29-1,CSVDRDTSTDTQYF
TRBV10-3,CAIKGEQGGEQYF
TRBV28,CASSLVRHKSYEQYF
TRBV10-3,CAISGGTDSGYTF
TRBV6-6,CASTAGTTRYEQYF
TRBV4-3,CASSQDVSGGSYEQYF
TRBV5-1,CASSSGSGANYGYTF
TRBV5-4,CASSRTATGELFF